The 28 T cell receptor beta chains below come from one sample, sequenced in a study of T-cell memory formation after mild COVID-19. TCRdb reprocessed the 5' RACE reads via MiXCR and lists one record per CDR3 protein. The repertoire includes 500,000 to 650,000 distinct CDR3 sequences, less than 25% of them detected once, and around 8.4% sits in the top ten. The material sequenced was PBMCs or a T cell subset sorted from them (not recorded which). The receptors here all came from an adult woman who had mild COVID-19 (a few samples of this study predate the infection). Cell type and time point are not known.

Only a few counts were recorded for this clonotype. The genes are TRBV20-1 and TRBJ2-1; 11 nucleotides align to TRBD2. The trim removed 7 bases at V and 8 bases at J, leaving 10 bases unmatched. Germline V gene data show CDR1 as DFQATT and CDR2 as SNEGSKA (reference sequence). The length of the CDR3 is 14 residues. Written as DNA, the CDR3 is TGCAGTGGAAAGGGGGCTAGCGGGAGGCATGAGCAGTTCTTC. Protein: CSGKGASGRHEQFF.

The chain combines TRBV29-1 with TRBJ2-1, with TRBD1 matching over 7 bases. The germline V gene has CDR1 SQVTM and CDR2 ANQGSEA. The CDR3 runs to 16 residues. J was trimmed by 1 base and V by 1 base; bases with no gene match: 7. The CDR3 is CSVEGQGDISYNEQFF. The CDR3 DNA sequence: TGCAGCGTTGAAGGACAGGGCGATATTTCCTACAATGAGCAGTTCTTC.

The J gene is TRBJ2-7, the V gene TRBV12-3 or TRBV12-4, with D unresolved. Deletions cut 2 bases from V and 7 bases from J, with 9 bases between. The CDR3 is 12 amino acids. This CDR3 reads CASSLPAGEQYF. In DNA, the CDR3 is TGTGCCAGCAGTTTACCGGCTGGAGAGCAGTACTTC.

V usage is TRBV30 and J usage is TRBJ1-1; D unclear. Per the germline V gene, CDR1 is GTSNPN and CDR2 is SVGIG (reference sequence). This CDR3 spans 13 amino acids. Trimming removed 4 bases from V and 1 base from J, with 10 bases in between. Here the CDR3 reads CAWNWQANTEAFF. The CDR3 DNA follows: TGTGCCTGGAATTGGCAAGCGAACACTGAAGCTTTCTTT.

This clonotype was seen a few times. This CDR3 reads CSASIFARQRRGYQETQYF. DNA of the CDR3: TGCAGTGCTAGTATCTTCGCTCGTCAACGGCGGGGGTACCAAGAGACCCAGTACTTC. The chain links TRBV20-1 to TRBJ2-5; 7 bases line up with TRBD2. V shed 3 bases and J 0 bases; nucleotides not matched to a gene: 19. The CDR3 is 19 residues long. Germline CDR1 is DFQATT and CDR2 is SNEGSKA (reference sequence).

The gene calls are TRBV7-8 and TRBJ1-6, with a possible D match to TRBD1 (5 bases). Germline V CDR1 and CDR2: SGHVS, FQNEAQ. V was pared by 0 bases and J by 7 bases, with 10 bases between. This CDR3 region has 15 residues. DNA of the CDR3: TGTGCCAGCAGCTTAGCTATGGGGCTCAATTCACCCCTCCACTTT. Protein: CASSLAMGLNSPLHF.

This clonotype was counted only a few times. The chain joins TRBV5-6 to TRBJ2-7; D may correspond to TRBD1 or TRBD2 (5 bases each). This CDR3 has 20 amino acids. Between the trimmed V and J ends, which lost 3 bases and 2 bases, there was a span of 30 bases. Germline CDR1 and CDR2: SGHDT and YYEEEE. This CDR3 reads CASSSLGMVNSPGGPYEQYF. For the CDR3, the DNA is TGTGCCAGCAGCTCTCTCGGAATGGTTAACTCGCCTGGGGGTCCCTACGAGCAGTACTTC.

This clonotype has just a few counts. V and J are TRBV24-1 and TRBJ2-7; the match to TRBD1 covers 7 bases. The V gene end was trimmed by 2 bases and the J gene end by 3 bases; junction bases not matched to a gene: 6. This CDR3 comprises 15 residues. Per the germline V gene, CDR1 is KGHDR and CDR2 is SFDVKD. The CDR3 loop reads CATSDSRTGIYEQYF. The CDR3 DNA follows: TGTGCCACCAGTGATTCTAGGACAGGAATCTACGAGCAGTACTTC.

This clonotype has more than one count but fewer than ten. The rearrangement uses TRBV29-1 and TRBJ2-2; D gene unclear. The V and J ends lost 4 bases and 2 bases respectively, with 14 bases between them. This CDR3 contains 15 residues. Germline V CDR1 and CDR2: SQVTM, ANQGSEA. CDR3 nucleotides: TGCAGCGTTGTTTCATCTACAAGTAACACCGGGGAGCTGTTTTTT. The encoded protein is CSVVSSTSNTGELFF.

The chain recombines TRBV9 with TRBJ1-4; D is possibly TRBD1 (6 bases). V was clipped by 0 bases and J by 7 bases, with 13 bases between them. The CDR3 is made up of 15 amino acids. The germline CDR1 and CDR2 sequences are SGDLS and YYNGEE. The CDR3 DNA sequence: TGTGCCAGCAGCGTAGACGGGGGGCGAGGTGAAAAACTGTTTTTT. It is translated as CASSVDGGRGEKLFF.

The V call is TRBV3-2, the J call TRBJ1-2; the table's D call of TRBD1 was not tested on the DNA. TRBV3-2 constitutes a pseudogene. The CDR3 is made up of 11 amino acids. The CDR3 sequence: CASSHRGGYTF. In DNA form, the CDR3 reads TGTGCCAGCAGCCACAGGGGTGGCTACACCTTC.

The chain links TRBV6-2 or TRBV6-3 to TRBJ2-1; no clear D gene. CDR3 length equals 14 residues. Trimming stripped 2 bases from V and 7 bases from J, with 12 bases between. Germline V gene lookup returns CDR1 MNHEY and CDR2 SVGEGT. The CDR3 sequence: CASSYRTNSNEQFF. The CDR3 region has the DNA TGTGCCAGCAGTTACCGGACCAATTCAAATGAGCAGTTCTTC.

Regarding this clonotype: One junction end disagrees with the germline gene, perhaps due to a read error. The rearrangement joins TRBV7-7 to TRBJ2-1, with 7 bases matching TRBD1. The CDR3 extends over 13 amino acids. Germline V gene data show CDR1 as SSHAT and CDR2 as FNYEAQ (reference sequence). CDR3 in amino acids: CASSLDRQNEQFF. The CDR3 nucleotides read TGTGCTAGCAGCCTGGACAGGCAGAATGAGCAGTTCTTC.

This clonotype was picked up one time. The chain joins TRBV12-3 or TRBV12-4 to TRBJ2-7, with 7 bases aligning to TRBD1. After removal of 4 bases from V and 4 bases from J, the junction contained 7 bases not matched to a gene. There are 14 residues in the CDR3. The CDR3 DNA reads as TGTGCCAGCAGTTCGGGACAGTTGATGTACGAGCAGTACTTC. It encodes CASSSGQLMYEQYF.

The chain couples TRBV2 to TRBJ2-7, with 9 bases aligning to TRBD1. The V segment lost 7 bases and the J segment 5 bases; nucleotides outside the gene matches: 18. The CDR3 is 17 residues long. Germline CDR1 is SNHLY and CDR2 is FYNNEI. This chain's CDR3 is CASTPGGDRGYNHEQYF. As DNA, the CDR3 is TGTGCCAGCACCCCCGGGGGTGACAGGGGGTATAACCACGAGCAGTACTTC.

This chain joins TRBV5-1 and TRBJ1-1, with 7 bases that match TRBD1. CDR1 and CDR2 from the germline V gene are SGHRS and YFSETQ. This CDR3 is built from 14 residues. The V and J ends lost 4 bases and 6 bases, in that order; junction bases with no gene match: 9. This CDR3 is CASSQPGQHSEAFF. CDR3 bases: TGCGCCAGCAGCCAACCGGGACAGCACTCTGAAGCTTTCTTT.

The rearrangement uses TRBV9 and TRBJ1-1; 7 positions match TRBD1. With 4 bases clipped from V and 2 bases from J, the junction kept 8 bases outside the gene matches. The germline V gene encodes CDR1 SGDLS and CDR2 YYNGEE. This CDR3 region has 15 residues. For the CDR3, the DNA is TGTGCCAGCAGCCTACAGACAGGGCTTAACACTGAAGCTTTCTTT. Encoded protein: CASSLQTGLNTEAFF. Supplemented by reference TRBV9 and TRBJ1-1, the full variable domain reads DSGVTQTPKHLITATGQRVTLRCSPRSGDLSVYWYQQSLDQGLQFLIQYYNGEERAKGNILERFSAQQFPDLHSELNLSSLELGDSALYFCASSLQTGLNTEAFFGQGTRLTVV.

This clonotype has just a few counts. The chain carries TRBV7-9 and TRBJ2-2; D call uncertain. The CDR3 loop spans 13 amino acids. Germline assignment: CDR1 SEHNR and CDR2 FQNEAQ (reference sequence). Deletions cut 2 bases from V and 6 bases from J, with 7 bases between. CDR3 DNA sequence: TGTGCCAGCAGCTTAAATCCCCCCGGGGAGCTGTTTTTT. Its protein product is CASSLNPPGELFF. Based on the CDR3 plus reference TRBV7-9 and TRBJ2-2, the full variable domain is DTGVSQNPRHKITKRGQNVTFRCDPISEHNRLYWYRQTLGQGPEFLTYFQNEAQLEKSRLLSDRFSAERPKGSFSTLEIQRTEQGDSAMYLCASSLNPPGELFFGEGSRLTVL.

There are a few counts of this clonotype. This chain links TRBV5-1 with TRBJ1-1, with D unclear. V lost 5 bases to trimming and J lost 0 bases, with 8 bases between them. Germline assignment: CDR1 SGHRS and CDR2 YFSETQ. The CDR3 spans 13 residues. CDR3 sequence (DNA): TGCGCCAGCAGAAAGGAACTGAACACTGAAGCTTTCTTT. It is translated as CASRKELNTEAFF.

The gene calls are TRBV6-5 and TRBJ2-7, with a possible D match to TRBD1 (5 bases). From germline, CDR1 is MNHEY and CDR2 SVGAGI. The CDR3 runs to 16 residues. The V and J ends lost 4 bases and 4 bases respectively, with 20 bases between them. The CDR3 sequence: CASSSVGSGIWYEQYF. CDR3 nucleotides: TGTGCCAGCAGTTCCGTGGGATCAGGGATTTGGTACGAGCAGTACTTC.

This chain links TRBV5-1 with TRBJ1-6; TRBD1 matches 9 bases. CDR3 size: 16 residues. Germline CDR1 reads SGHRS; CDR2 reads YFSETQ. The junction had 9 bases not matched to a gene; V was cut back by 4 bases and J by 7 bases. Written as DNA, the CDR3 is TGCGCCAGCAGCCCCGAGGGACAGGGAAGCAATTCACCCCTCCACTTT. This codes for CASSPEGQGSNSPLHF.

A few counts support this clonotype. No DNA is shown, since the ends of the CDR3 on it are uncertain; the CDR3 is the one TCRdb lists. The chain joins TRBV19 to TRBJ1-5. Per the germline V gene, CDR1 is LNHDA and CDR2 is SQIVND (reference sequence). Counting both end residues, the CDR3 totals 14 amino acids. The CDR3 region is CASTSGRGNQPQHF.

The gene calls are TRBV4-3 and TRBJ2-1, with 9 bases aligning to TRBD2. Germline CDR1 and CDR2: LGHNA and YSLEER. The CDR3 contains 15 residues. The junction had 6 bases not matched to a gene; V was cut back by 2 bases and J by 7 bases. CDR3 coding DNA: TGCGCCAGCAGCCAAACGAGCGGGAGGCGGAATGAGCAGTTCTTC. This codes for CASSQTSGRRNEQFF.

This clonotype was seen repeatedly, ten times or more. The DNA for the CDR3 is TGTGCCAGCAGCCTATCGGTCAGGGGGACATCGAACACCGGGGAGCTGTTTTTT. Encoded protein: CASSLSVRGTSNTGELFF. This chain connects TRBV5-5 to TRBJ2-2; 7 bases line up with TRBD1. The V gene end was trimmed by 4 bases and the J gene end by 0 bases; junction bases not matched to a gene: 12. This CDR3 is built from 18 residues. Germline V CDR1 and CDR2: SGHKS, YYEKEE (reference sequence).

This clonotype was detected many times. The V and J genes are TRBV28 and TRBJ1-6; D ambiguous. Germline V lookup: CDR1 MDHEN, CDR2 SYDVKM. This CDR3 spans 12 amino acids. The V and J ends lost 6 bases and 7 bases respectively, with 7 bases between them. The CDR3 bases are TGTGCCAGCAGGGGCCCAAATTCACCCCTCCACTTT. Translated, it gives CASRGPNSPLHF.

The chain recombines TRBV24-1 with TRBJ2-5, with a tentative D call TRBD2 (6 bases). Looked up from germline, CDR1 is KGHDR and CDR2 is SFDVKD. This CDR3 has 16 amino acids. The V end was cut by 3 bases, the J end by 5 bases, with 18 bases between. The CDR3 DNA is TGTGCCACCAGTGATCCGACTAGAGACCTTCGGGAGACCCAGTACTTC. Translating gives CATSDPTRDLRETQYF.

The rearrangement links TRBV18 to TRBJ1-5, with D perhaps matching TRBD1 (6 bases). Trimming removed 2 bases from V and 4 bases from J, with 12 bases in between. Germline V gene lookup returns CDR1 KGHSH and CDR2 LQKENI. The CDR3 spans 15 residues. This CDR3 reads CASSPSGQKNQPQHF. CDR3 nucleotides: TGTGCCAGCTCACCAAGCGGACAGAAGAATCAGCCCCAGCATTTT.

This clonotype appeared a few times. V usage is TRBV15 and J usage is TRBJ1-4; D unclear. CDR1 is LNHNV and CDR2 is YYDKDF in the germline V gene (reference sequence). V was pared by 3 bases and J by 10 bases, with 9 bases between. The CDR3 has 12 amino acids. CDR3: CATSSEIGKLFF. The CDR3 DNA sequence: TGTGCCACCAGCAGTGAAATAGGAAAACTGTTTTTT.